This passage covers 8 T cell receptor beta chains from one sample sequenced in a study of molecular identifiers for immune sequencing clone quantification. Each CDR3 protein is one row after TCRdb ran MiXCR on the PCR reads. The sample has about 640,000 distinct CDR3 sequences, around 20% seen once. The source material was naive CD8+ T cells from blood, with Jurkat cell RNA spiked in. The subset was: FACS-sorted CD8+CD4-CCR7+CD45RA+ naive T cells. The receptors were gathered from a human donor in good health. Some libraries in this study had Jurkat cell RNA spiked in.

The chain is built from TRBV27 and TRBJ2-7; D is perhaps TRBD2 (8 bases). The CDR3 runs 17 residues. The germline V gene encodes CDR1 MNHEY and CDR2 SMNVEV (reference sequence). The germline V and J ends were trimmed by 5 bases and 6 bases, with 26 bases remaining between them. The CDR3 DNA reads as TGTGCCAGCAGTGCCACAGGGGTTAGCGGGGATATCTGCGAGCAGTACTTC. Translating gives CASSATGVSGDICEQYF.

The CDR3 region is CSVDEGAMNTEAFF. The CDR3 DNA reads TGCAGCGTTGACGAGGGGGCCATGAACACTGAAGCTTTCTTT. The V and J genes are TRBV29-1 and TRBJ1-1, with 7 nucleotides matching TRBD1. Germline CDR1 SQVTM, CDR2 ANQGSEA. Trimming removed 3 bases from V and 0 bases from J; junction bases left unmatched: 4. This CDR3 comprises 14 residues.

This clonotype was observed many times. The V and J genes are TRBV5-1 and TRBJ2-3; TRBD2 matches 12 bases. The CDR3 consists of 16 residues. Germline V gene sequence: CDR1 SGHRS, CDR2 YFSETQ. Germline trimming cut 4 bases from V and 2 bases from J; bases unmatched to any gene: 5. The CDR3 DNA follows: TGCGCCAGCAGCAGCGGGACTAGCGGGTTCACAGATACGCAGTATTTT. This sequence encodes CASSSGTSGFTDTQYF.

This clonotype has at least ten counts. V gene TRBV6-5 combines with J gene TRBJ1-5; D may be TRBD1 (5 bases). Per germline, CDR1 MNHEY and CDR2 SVGAGI. CDR3 length: 15 amino acids. With 5 bases removed from V and 0 bases from J, the gap between germline ends came to 11 bases. CDR3 in DNA: TGTGCCAGCAGTATAGACAGAACTAGCAATCAGCCCCAGCATTTT. Its translation: CASSIDRTSNQPQHF.

This clonotype was seen many times. This sequence joins TRBV7-9 and TRBJ1-4, with TRBD1 as a possible D gene (6 bases). The germline V gene has CDR1 SEHNR and CDR2 FQNEAQ (reference sequence). Trimming shortened V by 2 bases and J by 5 bases, and 9 bases separated the two germline ends. This CDR3 has 14 amino acids. The CDR3 region has the DNA TGTGCCAGCAGCTTAACAGGGTTGAATGAAAAACTGTTTTTT. Protein product: CASSLTGLNEKLFF. Combining the CDR3 with reference TRBV7-9 and TRBJ1-4 gives the whole variable domain DTGVSQNPRHKITKRGQNVTFRCDPISEHNRLYWYRQTLGQGPEFLTYFQNEAQLEKSRLLSDRFSAERPKGSFSTLEIQRTEQGDSAMYLCASSLTGLNEKLFFGSGTQLSVL.

This clonotype was found a few times. V is TRBV7-9 and J is TRBJ2-1; D might be TRBD1 or TRBD2, each matching 5 bases. V was clipped by 5 bases and J by 0 bases, with 23 bases between them. The CDR3 spans 19 residues. CDR1 SEHNR and CDR2 FQNEAQ come from the germline V gene (reference sequence). The CDR3 DNA sequence: TGTGCCAGCAGCGTAATGTTGGGACCCTCAGGGCTCTCCTACAATGAGCAGTTCTTC. It codes for CASSVMLGPSGLSYNEQFF.

Concerning this clonotype itself: A much more abundant neighbour one base away suggests this may be a read error. The chain carries TRBV27 and TRBJ1-1, with a tentative D call TRBD1 (5 bases). The CDR3 is made up of 14 amino acids. Germline assignment: CDR1 MNHEY and CDR2 SMNVEV (reference sequence). Written as DNA, the CDR3 is TGTGCCAGCAGACATCAGGGCCTGAACACTGAAGCTTCCTTT. This translates into CASRHQGLNTEASF.

This clonotype was observed many times. The J gene is TRBJ2-5, the V gene TRBV29-1; D remains ambiguous. This CDR3 is built from 17 residues. Trimming removed 0 bases at V and 6 bases at J, with 23 bases between. CDR1 is SQVTM, CDR2 ANQGSEA, per germline. The CDR3 coding sequence is TGCAGCGTTGAAGATCTTCATACGGGTAGGGCAGCGCAGACCCAGTACTTC. Amino acid sequence: CSVEDLHTGRAAQTQYF.